Following are 32 T cell receptor beta chains from one sample sequenced in a study of cytomegalovirus exposure and HLA in healthy donors. It was with 60 Vbeta and 13 Jbeta primers that the PCR ran. Clones were read by immunoSEQ multiplex PCR, and TCRdb kept only the in-frame ones, dropping some. The sample includes approximately 220,000 clones, approximately 80% seen only once; the top ten take around 3%. The sample taken for sequencing was PBMCs. Receptor source: a man aged 25 to 40 in good health and CMV-seronegative.

The J gene is TRBJ2-1, the V gene TRBV6-8, with a tentative D call TRBD1 (6 bases). This CDR3 comprises 16 residues. V lost 8 bases and J lost 9, with 26 bases in between. Germline CDR1 reads MNHGY; CDR2 reads SAAAGT. For the CDR3, the DNA is TGTGCCAGCGGGGCTTTTCCGGGACAAATCGATCCTGAGCAGTTCTTC. Protein product: CASGAFPGQIDPEQFF.

CDR3 sequence reads: CASSPDRGTEAFF. Here the CDR3 DNA reads TGTGCCAGCAGCCCCGACAGGGGCACTGAAGCTTTCTTT. The rearrangement uses TRBV5-4 and TRBJ1-1; 8 positions match TRBD1. Per the germline V gene, CDR1 is SGHNT and CDR2 is YYREEE (reference sequence). CDR3 length: 13 residues. V was clipped by 4 bases and J by 4 bases; unmatched bases: 3.

The rearrangement links TRBV10-3 to TRBJ2-7, with 7 bases identical to TRBD2. CDR1 ENHRY and CDR2 SYGVKD come from the germline V gene. The CDR3 runs to 13 residues. Unmatched junction bases numbered 10, after V lost 11 bases and J lost 3 bases. CDR3 sequence: CAHGAGSNYEQYF. DNA for the CDR3: TGTGCCCACGGAGCGGGGTCGAACTACGAGCAGTACTTC.

The chain couples TRBV19 to TRBJ1-2, with TRBD1 matching over 10 bases. This CDR3 spans 13 amino acids. The V gene's germline CDR1 is LNHDA and CDR2 SQIVND (reference sequence). V lost 3 bases, J lost 5 bases, and 0 bases stayed unmatched. The DNA for the CDR3 is TGTGCCAGTAGTATGGACAGGGGGTATGGCTACACCTTC. Amino acids: CASSMDRGYGYTF. The full variable domain, completed using reference TRBV19 and TRBJ1-2, is DGGITQSPKYLFRKEGQNVTLSCEQNLNHDAMYWYRQDPGQGLRLIYYSQIVNDFQKGDIAEGYSVSREKKESFPLTVTSAQKNPTAFYLCASSMDRGYGYTFGSGTRLTVV.

The sample holds one count of this clone. This sequence joins TRBV2 and TRBJ2-2, with TRBD2 matching 9 bases. Germline values: CDR1 SNHLY, CDR2 FYNNEI. This CDR3 has 15 amino acids. J gave up 5 bases and V 5 bases, and 6 bases lay outside the gene matches. In DNA, the CDR3 is TGTGCCAGCAGTAGCCTAGCGGGGCGAACCGGGGAGCTGTTTTTT. This sequence encodes CASSSLAGRTGELFF. The whole variable domain, filled in from reference TRBV2 and TRBJ2-2, reads EPEVTQTPSHQVTQMGQEVILRCVPISNHLYFYWYRQILGQKVEFLVSFYNNEISEKSEIFDDQFSVERPDGSNFTLKIRSTKLEDSAMYFCASSSLAGRTGELFFGEGSRLTVL.

This sequence joins TRBV6-1 and TRBJ2-7; TRBD2 agrees at 9 bases. The CDR3 loop spans 15 amino acids. From germline, CDR1 is MNHNS and CDR2 SASEGT. The junction had 5 bases not matched to a gene; V was cut back by 1 base and J by 4 bases. CDR3 sequence (DNA): TGTGCCAGCAGTGAAGGGGCGGGGGGGCCATACGAGCAGTACTTC. As protein: CASSEGAGGPYEQYF.

V gene TRBV7-3 combines with J gene TRBJ2-2; D unresolved. CDR1 SGHTA and CDR2 FQGTGA come from the germline V gene. This CDR3 has 13 residues. Trimming removed 5 bases at V and 1 base at J, with 5 bases between. The CDR3 DNA is TGTGCCAGCAGCCCCGGGAACACCGGGGAGCTGTTTTTT. It is translated as CASSPGNTGELFF.

The chain links TRBV2 to TRBJ2-2; TRBD2 matches at 12 bases. V lost 5 bases, J lost 0 bases, and 4 bases stayed unmatched. Germline CDR1 is SNHLY and CDR2 is FYNNEI. The CDR3 is 17 amino acids. Written as DNA, the CDR3 is TGTGCCAGCAGTCTTACTAGCGGGGGGACGAACACCGGGGAGCTGTTTTTT. Translation: CASSLTSGGTNTGELFF.

The gene calls are TRBV7-8 and TRBJ2-7; TRBD2 might be the D (6 bases). The CDR3 totals 15 residues. With 0 bases removed from V and 1 base from J, the gap between germline ends came to 10 bases. The V gene's germline CDR1 is SGHVS and CDR2 FQNEAQ. The CDR3 DNA reads as TGTGCCAGCAGCTTAGCGGGCGGGACTTCCTACGAGCAGTACTTC. This gives the protein CASSLAGGTSYEQYF.

CDR3 residues: CASSPPLDRPSADTQYF. The CDR3 bases are TGTGCCAGCTCACCACCCCTAGACAGGCCAAGCGCAGATACGCAGTATTTT. This chain connects TRBV18 to TRBJ2-3; the D gene is possibly TRBD1 (6 bases). The CDR3 loop spans 17 amino acids. V was trimmed by 0 bases and J by 4 bases, leaving 17 bases between them. Germline lookup yields CDR1 KGHSH and CDR2 LQKENI.

This chain uses TRBV5-1 with TRBJ1-6, with D perhaps matching TRBD1 (5 bases). With 3 bases removed from V and 10 bases from J, the gap between germline ends came to 20 bases. Germline V gene sequence: CDR1 SGHRS, CDR2 YFSETQ. The CDR3 spans 16 residues. In DNA form, the CDR3 reads TGCGCCAGCAGCTCGGGGGAGGCAGCTCTGGGATCACCCCTCCACTTT. It is translated as CASSSGEAALGSPLHF.

The gene calls are TRBV2 and TRBJ1-2, with D perhaps TRBD1 (5 bases). Germline V gene sequence: CDR1 SNHLY, CDR2 FYNNEI. Deletions cut 3 bases from V and 1 base from J, with 15 bases between. This CDR3 is 16 amino acids long. The CDR3 here is CASSEFREGSNYGYTF. The DNA for the CDR3 is TGTGCCAGCAGTGAGTTCAGGGAGGGGAGTAACTATGGCTACACCTTC.

The V gene is TRBV6-1, the J gene TRBJ1-6; TRBD1 matches at 8 bases. Per germline, CDR1 MNHNS and CDR2 SASEGT. V lost 6 bases, J lost 9 bases, and 7 bases stayed unmatched. The CDR3 length is 14 residues. The chain's CDR3 is CASSFRGRGSPLHF. The CDR3 region has the DNA TGTGCCAGCAGCTTCAGGGGGCGCGGTTCACCCCTCCACTTT.

The gene calls are TRBV7-8 and TRBJ2-3; the match to TRBD2 covers 15 bases. There are 18 residues in the CDR3. Trimming took 3 bases from V and 1 from J; bases not matched to a gene: 5. The germline gives CDR1 SGHVS, CDR2 FQNEAQ. The CDR3 DNA reads as TGTGCCAGCAGCTTCGGACTAGCGGGGGGGGATGGCACAGATACGCAGTATTTT. Encoded protein: CASSFGLAGGDGTDTQYF.

The chain combines TRBV4-3 with TRBJ1-2; no clear D. This CDR3 region has 14 residues. Germline V gene lookup returns CDR1 LGHNA and CDR2 YSLEER. V was shortened by 0 bases and J by 4 bases, with 9 bases between the two germline ends. The CDR3 reads CASSQDPNGYGYTF. The CDR3 coding sequence is TGCGCCAGCAGCCAAGACCCCAACGGCTATGGCTACACCTTC.

The rearrangement uses TRBV4-3 and TRBJ2-2; D uncertain. CDR1 and CDR2 (germline): LGHNA, YSLEER. V shed 1 base and J shed 3 bases, with 9 bases lying between them. This CDR3 region has 15 residues. CDR3 loop: CASSQGGPDTGELFF. CDR3 nucleotide sequence: TGCGCCAGCAGCCAAGGTGGGCCCGACACCGGGGAGCTGTTTTTT.

This clone has a single count. The chain couples TRBV2 to TRBJ2-2; 8 bases agree with TRBD1. V was pared by 5 bases and J by 4 bases, with 9 bases of the junction left unmatched. Germline lookup yields CDR1 SNHLY and CDR2 FYNNEI. The CDR3 runs to 16 residues. CDR3 DNA: TGTGCCAGCAGTTTCCAAGGGACAGGAGTCACCGGGGAGCTGTTTTTT. It codes for CASSFQGTGVTGELFF.

The chain combines TRBV6-4 with TRBJ2-5; 8 nucleotides line up with TRBD2. This CDR3 region has 15 residues. V trimming: 3 bases; J trimming: 2 bases; junction bases outside the gene matches: 5. The germline V gene encodes CDR1 MRHNA and CDR2 SNTAGT. The CDR3 protein is CASSEASGRQETQYF. The DNA of the CDR3 is TGTGCCAGCAGTGAAGCTAGCGGGCGACAAGAGACCCAGTACTTC.

V is TRBV7-9 and J is TRBJ1-3; maybe TRBD1 (5 bases). Germline V CDR1 and CDR2: SEHNR, FQNEAQ (reference sequence). This CDR3 comprises 16 residues. Deletions cut 2 bases from V and 2 bases from J, with 13 bases between. This chain's CDR3 is CASSLNSPGTGNTIYF. CDR3 DNA sequence: TGTGCCAGCAGCTTAAATTCGCCAGGGACTGGAAACACCATATATTTT.

J is TRBJ2-5 and V is TRBV7-9, with a weak D call TRBD2 (5 bases). The CDR3 covers 16 residues. Germline V gene data show CDR1 as SEHNR and CDR2 as FQNEAQ (reference sequence). Trimming removed 4 bases from V and 1 base from J, with 16 bases in between. In nucleotides, the CDR3 is TGTGCCAGCAGCTCCTCCTTTGAGGGTGGCCAAGAGACCCAGTACTTC. It is translated as CASSSSFEGGQETQYF.

The V gene is TRBV27, the J gene TRBJ2-1, with TRBD1 identical over 7 bases. The V gene's germline CDR1 is MNHEY and CDR2 SMNVEV (reference sequence). The CDR3 has 15 amino acids. After removal of 5 bases from V and 14 bases from J, the junction contained 18 bases not matched to a gene. CDR3 bases: TGTGCCAGCAGTCCCCGACAGGGCCAACGCTCTGGGAAGTTCTTC. Translated: CASSPRQGQRSGKFF.

This sequence joins TRBV19 and TRBJ1-2, with a tentative D call TRBD1 (5 bases). The CDR3 spans 15 residues. The germline V gene encodes CDR1 LNHDA and CDR2 SQIVND (reference sequence). Trimming took 3 bases from V and 5 from J, leaving 16 bases between them. The CDR3 DNA is TGTGCCAGTAGTATCCTTCGGGCAGGGCCATATGGCTACACCTTC. Amino acids: CASSILRAGPYGYTF.

The J gene is TRBJ2-2, the V gene TRBV4-2; 7 positions match TRBD2. The CDR3 sequence is 17 residues long. Germline V gene sequence: CDR1 LGHNA, CDR2 YNFKEQ. V shed 3 bases, J shed 1 base, and the junction held 8 bases outside the gene matches. CDR3 coding DNA: TGTGCCAGCAGCCACCCCGGGGGGAGAATGAACACCGGGGAGCTGTTTTTT. Translating gives CASSHPGGRMNTGELFF.

A few counts support this clone. The chain links TRBV25-1 to TRBJ2-3, with D maybe TRBD2 (6 bases). Germline CDR1 and CDR2: MGHDK and SYGVNS. The V end lost 2 bases, the J end lost 0 bases, and 15 bases lay between the germline ends. CDR3 length: 17 residues. The DNA of the CDR3 is TGTGCCAGCAGTGAACCCAGTGGGAGGCCTAGCACAGATACGCAGTATTTT. Protein: CASSEPSGRPSTDTQYF.

The chain couples TRBV6-5 to TRBJ2-2; 9 bases are shared with TRBD1. Germline-derived CDR1 and CDR2 are MNHEY and SVGAGI. This CDR3 has 15 residues. V lost 5 bases, J lost 1 base, and 2 bases stayed unmatched. The DNA for the CDR3 is TGTGCCAGCAGTAAGGACAGGGGGAACACCGGGGAGCTGTTTTTT. Its protein product is CASSKDRGNTGELFF.

The CDR3 here is CASSQGFSPDTQYF. In DNA form, the CDR3 reads TGCGCCAGCAGCCAAGGTTTTAGCCCAGATACGCAGTATTTT. V is TRBV4-1 and J is TRBJ2-3; no definite D call. V lost 1 base to trimming and J lost 4 bases, with 9 bases between them. The CDR3 covers 14 residues. Per the germline V gene, CDR1 is MGHRA and CDR2 is YSYEKL.

J is TRBJ1-2 and V is TRBV5-4, with 9 positions matching TRBD1. The CDR3 sequence is 16 residues long. V shed 4 bases and J 2 bases; nucleotides not matched to a gene: 9. The germline V gene has CDR1 SGHNT and CDR2 YYREEE (reference sequence). CDR3 residues: CASSQATGGLNYGYTF. The CDR3 bases are TGTGCCAGCAGCCAAGCGACAGGGGGTTTAAACTATGGCTACACCTTC.

The chain is built from TRBV5-1 and TRBJ2-3; TRBD2 matches 7 bases. The V and J ends lost 1 base and 1 base, in that order; junction bases with no gene match: 3. The CDR3 loop spans 15 amino acids. In germline, CDR1 is SGHRS, CDR2 YFSETQ. The CDR3, as DNA: TGCGCCAGCAGCTTGCGGGGGGTCCGCACAGATACGCAGTATTTT. Translating gives CASSLRGVRTDTQYF.

This chain connects TRBV10-3 to TRBJ1-5, with D perhaps matching TRBD1 (5 bases). Trimming took off 4 bases at V and 3 bases at J, with 10 bases between the two ends. The CDR3 sequence is 14 residues long. Germline V gene data show CDR1 as ENHRY and CDR2 as SYGVKD. In DNA, the CDR3 is TGTGCCATCAGTGGGGGCCTGCTCAATCAGCCCCAGCATTTT. Translated: CAISGGLLNQPQHF.

This clone was detected a few times. J is TRBJ1-2 and V is TRBV28, with 8 bases aligning to TRBD1. This CDR3 has 16 amino acids. With V trimmed by 6 bases and J by 3 bases, 12 bases remained unmatched. From germline, CDR1 is MDHEN and CDR2 SYDVKM. CDR3 nucleotide sequence: TGTGCCAGCAGATACGGGACAGGAGAGAGACACTATGGCTACACCTTC. Amino acids: CASRYGTGERHYGYTF.

This clone appeared once. The rearrangement joins TRBV18 to TRBJ2-3, with 14 bases identical to TRBD2. V trimming: 3 bases; J trimming: 0 bases; junction bases outside the gene matches: 11. The CDR3 extends over 20 amino acids. From germline, CDR1 is KGHSH and CDR2 LQKENI. The CDR3 here is CASSPNWGTSGGRSTDTQYF. The CDR3 region has the DNA TGTGCCAGCTCACCGAATTGGGGGACTAGCGGGGGCCGGAGCACAGATACGCAGTATTTT.

This chain uses TRBV9 with TRBJ2-2; 7 bases match TRBD2. The ends lost 5 bases at V and 3 bases at J; junction bases unmatched: 7. Germline CDR1 reads SGDLS; CDR2 reads YYNGEE. The CDR3 consists of 15 residues. CDR3 sequence: CASSSGTTDTGELFF. In nucleotides, the CDR3 is TGTGCCAGCAGTTCCGGGACTACTGACACCGGGGAGCTGTTTTTT.